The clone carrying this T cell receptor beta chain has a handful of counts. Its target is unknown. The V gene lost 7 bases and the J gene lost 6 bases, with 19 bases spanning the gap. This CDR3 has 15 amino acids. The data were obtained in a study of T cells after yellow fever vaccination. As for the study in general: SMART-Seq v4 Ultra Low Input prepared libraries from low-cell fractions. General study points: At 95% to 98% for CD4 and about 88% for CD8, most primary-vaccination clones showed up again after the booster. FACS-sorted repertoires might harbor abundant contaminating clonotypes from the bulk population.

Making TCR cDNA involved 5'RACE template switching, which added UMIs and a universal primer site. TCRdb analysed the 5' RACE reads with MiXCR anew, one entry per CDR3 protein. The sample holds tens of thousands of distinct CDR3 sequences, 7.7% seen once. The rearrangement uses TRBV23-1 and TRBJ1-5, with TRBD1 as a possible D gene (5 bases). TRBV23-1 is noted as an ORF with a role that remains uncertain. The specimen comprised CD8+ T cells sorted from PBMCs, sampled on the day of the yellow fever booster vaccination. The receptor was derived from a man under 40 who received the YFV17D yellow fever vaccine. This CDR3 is CASIPYPGQGQPQHF. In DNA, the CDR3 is TGCGCCAGCATCCCCTACCCGGGGCAGGGTCAGCCCCAGCATTTT.